This TCR beta chain was sequenced in a study of T cell responses to AZD1222 COVID-19 vaccine. Note on this clone: What it recognizes is unknown.

The data were produced by immunoSEQ multiplex PCR, yet TCRdb's version contains in-frame clones alone and is incomplete. The table has some 140,000 clones, 75% to 95% seen once. Losses at the gene ends were 0 bases for V and 9 bases for J; bases not matched to a gene: 5. The length of the CDR3 is 14 residues. Germline CDR1 SGHNT, CDR2 YENEEA. Regarding the study as a whole: After two AZD1222 doses, spike-specific TCR breadth and depth rose versus day 0. At 160-218 and 743-854, vaccine-associated CD4 TCRs were dominant, and they spanned spike.

This clonotype originated in an adult who received the AZD1222 COVID-19 vaccine. The chain employs TRBV11-3 and TRBJ2-1; 7 nucleotides line up with TRBD2. The sample here was peripheral blood, taken 28 days after the second AZD1222 dose. CDR3 sequence (DNA): TGTGCCAGCAGCTTAGATGGGCGGGGGAGTGAGCAGTTCTTC. It is translated as CASSLDGRGSEQFF.